The clone carrying this T cell receptor beta chain was observed once. This specimen belongs to a study of T cells in tuberculosis. Study information: In South Africa, adults with active tuberculosis were compared with IGRA-negative and latently infected IGRA-positive adolescents.

Only in-frame clones appear in the TCRdb table, and some are missing; sequencing was by immunoSEQ multiplex PCR. Among some 31,000 clones, 95% to 96% were seen once, and the ten largest hold roughly 2.5%. This CDR3 has 15 residues. Germline values: CDR1 LGHNA, CDR2 YSLEER. Trimming took 3 bases from V and 11 from J; bases not matched to a gene: 8. This clonotype was obtained from a donor under 30 with latent tuberculosis or without tuberculosis infection. The specimen was PBMCs. V gene TRBV4-3 combines with J gene TRBJ1-6; 9 nucleotides agree with TRBD1. The CDR3: CASSHMTGGPAPLHF. In DNA, the CDR3 is TGCGCCAGCAGCCATATGACAGGGGGTCCAGCACCCCTCCACTTT.